One sample yielded the 31 T cell receptor beta chains listed below, sequenced in a study of blood T cell repertoires in COVID-19. The repertoire was sequenced with immunoSEQ multiplex PCR; TCRdb's copy has only in-frame clones and lacks some. The sample includes some 45,000 clones, approximately 83% of them seen just once. The sequenced sample consisted of peripheral blood. The receptor source for this set is an older man in a cohort sampled during active COVID-19.

V gene TRBV4-3 combines with J gene TRBJ1-1; weak D call: TRBD1 (6 bases). V lost 4 bases, J lost 1 base, and 13 bases lay in between. CDR1 is LGHNA, CDR2 YSLEER, per germline. The CDR3 consists of 15 residues. CDR3 coding DNA: TGCGCCAGCAGCCCTTGGACAGCTGGGAACACTGAAGCTTTCTTT. The encoded protein is CASSPWTAGNTEAFF.

The chain joins TRBV5-5 to TRBJ2-1; 7 positions match TRBD2. CDR3 length equals 16 residues. Germline CDR1 is SGHKS and CDR2 is YYEKEE (reference sequence). J was trimmed by 3 bases and V by 5 bases; bases with no gene match: 11. The CDR3 sequence: CASRQGGSAVYNEQFF. CDR3 sequence (DNA): TGTGCCAGCAGGCAGGGCGGGAGTGCGGTCTACAATGAGCAGTTCTTC.

This clone was counted only a few times. The CDR3 loop is CASSEQGNGYTF. CDR3 in DNA: TGTGCCAGCAGTGAACAGGGGAATGGCTACACCTTC. V usage is TRBV2 and J usage is TRBJ1-2, with D perhaps TRBD1 (6 bases). CDR1 SNHLY and CDR2 FYNNEI come from the germline V gene. The CDR3 consists of 12 residues. V was cut by 2 bases and J by 6 bases, with 7 bases left in between.

The chain recombines TRBV6-1 with TRBJ2-2; 7 positions agree with TRBD1. Germline CDR1 and CDR2: MNHNS and SASEGT. V shed 4 bases and J 2 bases; nucleotides not matched to a gene: 10. This CDR3 has 17 amino acids. This CDR3 is CASSGAGTGVNTGELFF. CDR3 DNA: TGTGCCAGCAGTGGGGCCGGCACAGGGGTCAACACCGGGGAGCTGTTTTTT.

The chain uses TRBV28 and TRBJ1-4; 8 bases line up with TRBD1. Germline V lookup: CDR1 MDHEN, CDR2 SYDVKM. The V gene end was trimmed by 5 bases and the J gene end by 8 bases; junction bases not matched to a gene: 10. This CDR3 is 15 amino acids long. This CDR3 reads CASSTSGQGFEKLFF. CDR3 coding DNA: TGTGCCAGCAGTACCTCCGGACAGGGCTTCGAAAAACTGTTTTTT. Full variable domain (remainder filled in from reference TRBV28 and TRBJ1-4): DVKVTQSSRYLVKRTGEKVFLECVQDMDHENMFWYRQDPGLGLRLIYFSYDVKMKEKGDIPEGYSVSREKKERFSLILESASTNQTSMYLCASSTSGQGFEKLFFGSGTQLSVL.

CDR3 coding DNA: TGTGCCATATGGACTAGCGGGAGTTCGAACACCGGGGAGCTGTTTTTT. This gives the protein CAIWTSGSSNTGELFF. The genes are TRBV10-3 and TRBJ2-2, with 13 bases matching TRBD2. The CDR3 loop spans 16 amino acids. The trim removed 9 bases at V and 0 bases at J, leaving 4 bases unmatched. CDR1 ENHRY and CDR2 SYGVKD come from the germline V gene.

As DNA, the CDR3 is TGTGCCACCAGCAGGCGTCGGGAGTCCCTCAATGAGCAGTTCTTC. This sequence encodes CATSRRRESLNEQFF. This chain uses TRBV15 with TRBJ2-1; D might be TRBD2 (6 bases). Germline V gene data show CDR1 as LNHNV and CDR2 as YYDKDF (reference sequence). The CDR3 totals 15 residues. Trimming shortened V by 3 bases and J by 6 bases, and 15 bases separated the two germline ends.

The rearrangement links TRBV28 to TRBJ2-2, with 9 bases fitting TRBD1. Germline values: CDR1 MDHEN, CDR2 SYDVKM. V was pared by 5 bases and J by 5 bases, with 6 bases of the junction left unmatched. The CDR3 runs to 15 residues. The CDR3 sequence: CASSPGDRVTGELFF. Written as DNA, the CDR3 is TGTGCCAGCAGTCCGGGGGACAGGGTTACCGGGGAGCTGTTTTTT.

The chain is built from TRBV10-3 and TRBJ1-1, with TRBD1 matching 7 bases. Germline CDR1 and CDR2: ENHRY and SYGVKD. The length of the CDR3 is 16 residues. The ends lost 1 base at V and 1 base at J; junction bases unmatched: 6. CDR3 sequence: CAISELPGGPNTEAFF. CDR3 coding DNA: TGTGCCATCAGTGAGTTGCCAGGGGGGCCGAACACTGAAGCTTTCTTT.

This clone was seen a few times. Here the CDR3 reads CASSQSVHGKGTRDLSDTQYF. The CDR3 DNA follows: TGTGCCAGCAGCCAATCTGTACATGGGAAGGGTACGAGGGATTTATCAGATACGCAGTATTTT. The gene calls are TRBV3-1 (or the pseudogene TRBV3-2) and TRBJ2-3; possibly TRBD2 for D (5 bases). Germline V CDR1 and CDR2: LGHDT, YNNKEL (reference sequence). The CDR3 has 21 residues. V was pared by 2 bases and J by 4 bases, with 31 bases between.

The genes are TRBV4-1 and TRBJ1-2; 7 bases match TRBD1. CDR1 and CDR2 (germline): MGHRA, YSYEKL. J was trimmed by 2 bases and V by 3 bases; bases with no gene match: 6. The CDR3 length is 15 residues. CDR3 nucleotides: TGCGCCAGCAGCCAGCTCGCGGGACAGAACTATGGCTACACCTTC. Protein: CASSQLAGQNYGYTF.

In this sample, this clone turned up once. The rearrangement uses TRBV24-1 and TRBJ2-7; D perhaps matches TRBD1 (5 bases). V lost 5 bases, J lost 1 base, and 5 bases lay in between. In germline, CDR1 is KGHDR, CDR2 SFDVKD. This CDR3 has 12 residues. CDR3 residues: CATSGQSYEQYF. The CDR3 nucleotides read TGTGCCACCAGTGGACAGTCCTACGAGCAGTACTTC.

This chain connects TRBV4-1 to TRBJ2-7; 8 positions agree with TRBD2. The V segment lost 3 bases and the J segment 0 bases; nucleotides outside the gene matches: 7. CDR3 length: 16 residues. Germline CDR1 and CDR2: MGHRA and YSYEKL. As DNA, the CDR3 is TGCGCCAGCAGCCATGGAGGAGCGGGAGTCTCCTACGAGCAGTACTTC. Its protein is CASSHGGAGVSYEQYF.

This chain connects TRBV29-1 to TRBJ1-3; 8 nucleotides line up with TRBD1. The J segment lost 0 bases and the V segment lost 3 bases, leaving 4 bases of the junction unmatched. The germline V gene has CDR1 SQVTM and CDR2 ANQGSEA. This CDR3 contains 15 residues. This chain's CDR3 is CSVETGVFSGNTIYF. DNA for the CDR3: TGCAGCGTTGAGACAGGGGTATTCTCTGGAAACACCATATATTTT.

The chain joins TRBV28 to TRBJ2-5; tentatively, D is TRBD1 (6 bases). Trimming left V 8 bases short and J 5 bases short, with 21 bases between. The CDR3 consists of 15 residues. Germline CDR1 MDHEN, CDR2 SYDVKM. CDR3 coding DNA: TGTGCCAGCCTCAGGGGAAGTTCTTATGGGGAGACCCAGTACTTC. It yields the protein CASLRGSSYGETQYF.

The genes are TRBV28 and TRBJ2-1; D not certain. Deletions cut 8 bases from V and 2 bases from J, with 10 bases between. CDR3 length: 13 amino acids. Germline loops: CDR1 MDHEN, CDR2 SYDVKM. CDR3 sequence: CASREPPYNEQFF. CDR3 DNA: TGTGCCAGCCGAGAACCTCCCTACAATGAGCAGTTCTTC.

V gene TRBV5-1 combines with J gene TRBJ2-1; no definite D call. The germline gives CDR1 SGHRS, CDR2 YFSETQ. With 4 bases removed from V and 6 bases from J, the gap between germline ends came to 20 bases. The CDR3 extends over 16 amino acids. CDR3 region: CASSLDYRVVRNEQFF. Here the CDR3 DNA reads TGCGCCAGCAGCCTCGATTACCGGGTCGTACGCAATGAGCAGTTCTTC.

The chain couples TRBV19 to TRBJ2-1; D remains ambiguous. CDR3 length: 16 residues. Germline V gene lookup returns CDR1 LNHDA and CDR2 SQIVND (reference sequence). The V and J ends lost 0 bases and 0 bases respectively, with 9 bases between them. The CDR3 region is CASSIDLYSSYNEQFF. For the CDR3, the DNA is TGTGCCAGTAGTATAGATCTCTATAGCTCCTACAATGAGCAGTTCTTC.

The chain has TRBV6-5 and TRBJ2-5, with 10 bases identical to TRBD1. V was clipped by 5 bases and J by 5 bases; unmatched bases: 8. The germline CDR1 and CDR2 sequences are MNHEY and SVGAGI. This CDR3 has 15 residues. CDR3 nucleotide sequence: TGTGCCAGCAGTCCCCGGACAGGGGGAGAGGAGACCCAGTACTTC. It is translated as CASSPRTGGEETQYF.

This clone has more than one count but fewer than ten. J is TRBJ1-1 and V is TRBV30, with no clear D. V was cut by 5 bases and J by 10 bases, with 14 bases left in between. Germline CDR1 and CDR2: GTSNPN and SVGIG (reference sequence). This CDR3 region has 11 residues. The CDR3 DNA is TGTGCCTGGGGGCGAATAAGTTTAGCTTTCTTT. Protein sequence: CAWGRISLAFF.

This chain joins TRBV7-2 and TRBJ1-1, with 8 bases fitting TRBD1. Per the germline V gene, CDR1 is SGHTA and CDR2 is FQGNSA. The CDR3 is made up of 12 amino acids. V lost 3 bases and J lost 10; bases outside the gene matches: 4. CDR3 loop: CASSFGQGIAFF. DNA of the CDR3: TGTGCCAGCAGCTTTGGACAGGGCATAGCTTTCTTT.

In its sample, this clone was seen a few times. The V gene is TRBV5-1, the J gene TRBJ2-2; TRBD1 agrees at 9 bases. V gave up 5 bases and J gave up 3 bases; unmatched junction bases: 8. CDR1 is SGHRS, CDR2 YFSETQ, per germline. CDR3 length: 16 amino acids. The CDR3 spells CASSSGQGPYTGELFF. The CDR3 bases are TGCGCCAGCAGTTCCGGACAGGGGCCCTACACCGGGGAGCTGTTTTTT.

The genes are TRBV28 and TRBJ1-1; no clear D gene. The CDR3 spans 15 residues. Germline V gene lookup returns CDR1 MDHEN and CDR2 SYDVKM. Trimming shortened V by 0 bases and J by 5 bases, and 13 bases separated the two germline ends. The CDR3 sequence is CASSLWAGKDTEAFF. DNA of the CDR3: TGTGCCAGCAGTTTATGGGCGGGGAAGGATACTGAAGCTTTCTTT.

This chain connects TRBV6-2 or TRBV6-3 to TRBJ2-3; 10 positions match TRBD1. The germline V gene encodes CDR1 MNHEY and CDR2 SVGEGT. The length of the CDR3 is 16 residues. Unmatched junction bases numbered 2, after V lost 2 bases and J lost 0 bases. CDR3 residues: CASSYGTGASTDTQYF. CDR3 nucleotides: TGTGCCAGCAGTTACGGGACAGGGGCTAGCACAGATACGCAGTATTTT.

The CDR3 is CASSLDSSSPGTQYF. CDR3 sequence (DNA): TGTGCCAGCAGCTTGGACAGTTCTTCCCCGGGTACGCAGTATTTT. The rearrangement uses TRBV7-9 and TRBJ2-3, with a possible D match to TRBD1 (6 bases). Per germline, CDR1 SEHNR and CDR2 FQNEAQ (reference sequence). The V gene lost 3 bases and the J gene lost 8 bases, with 18 bases spanning the gap. The CDR3 runs to 15 residues.

This clone was found once. V usage is TRBV15 and J usage is TRBJ1-3; D gene unclear. Germline V gene lookup returns CDR1 LNHNV and CDR2 YYDKDF (reference sequence). Trimming pared 0 bases from V and 5 bases from J, leaving 2 bases between. The CDR3 extends over 12 amino acids. CDR3 DNA sequence: TGTGCCACCAGCAGAGATAGAAACACCATATATTTT. Protein: CATSRDRNTIYF.

V usage is TRBV6-5 and J usage is TRBJ1-2, with TRBD1 matching over 8 bases. Germline trimming cut 4 bases from V and 7 bases from J; bases unmatched to any gene: 2. This CDR3 contains 12 residues. Germline CDR1 reads MNHEY; CDR2 reads SVGAGI. The CDR3 reads CASSWTGLGYTF. For the CDR3, the DNA is TGTGCCAGCAGTTGGACAGGGCTTGGCTACACCTTC.

V is TRBV11-2 and J is TRBJ2-3; D is possibly TRBD2 (7 bases). Germline CDR1 reads SGHAT; CDR2 reads FQNNGV. V was cut by 4 bases and J by 3 bases, with 11 bases left in between. CDR3 size: 14 residues. This CDR3 reads CASSSRGGTDTQYF. As DNA, the CDR3 is TGTGCCAGCAGCTCAAGGGGGGGGACAGATACGCAGTATTTT. Full variable domain (outside the CDR3, taken from reference TRBV11-2 and TRBJ2-3): EAGVAQSPRYKIIEKRQSVAFWCNPISGHATLYWYQQILGQGPKLLIQFQNNGVVDDSQLPKDRFSAERLKGVDSTLKIQPAKLEDSAVYLCASSSRGGTDTQYFGPGTRLTVL.

This chain links TRBV28 with TRBJ1-1; a possible D gene is TRBD1 (6 bases). There are 14 residues in the CDR3. The V end was cut by 8 bases, the J end by 5 bases, with 18 bases between. The V gene's germline CDR1 is MDHEN and CDR2 SYDVKM. CDR3: CASRDTQRWTEAFF. The CDR3 DNA follows: TGTGCCAGCCGGGACACCCAAAGGTGGACTGAAGCTTTCTTT.

V and J are TRBV9 and TRBJ2-7; 9 bases map to TRBD1. Trimming cost V 0 bases and J 2 bases; bases outside gene matches: 3. The CDR3 is 15 amino acids. Germline lookup yields CDR1 SGDLS and CDR2 YYNGEE. The CDR3 sequence is CASSVETGGTYEQYF. CDR3 sequence (DNA): TGTGCCAGCAGCGTAGAGACAGGGGGGACCTACGAGCAGTACTTC.

This chain uses TRBV3-1 (or the pseudogene TRBV3-2) with TRBJ2-3; D may be TRBD1 (6 bases). CDR3 length: 16 residues. Germline V gives CDR1 LGHDT, CDR2 YNNKEL (reference sequence). The V end lost 3 bases, the J end lost 4 bases, and 17 bases lay between the germline ends. The CDR3 region is CASSHKRQAYPDTQYF. DNA of the CDR3: TGTGCCAGCAGCCATAAACGACAGGCGTATCCAGATACGCAGTATTTT.